The 4 T cell receptor beta chains below were found in one sample sequenced in a study of PD-1 blockade in classical Hodgkin lymphoma. TCRdb's table, derived via immunoSEQ multiplex PCR, lists solely in-frame clones and lacks some. The data contain roughly 21,000 clones, around 83% of them singletons. As for time point: cycle 4 day 1 (C4D1), after less than 7 weeks of nivolumab. Each and every patient relapsed after autologous stem cell transplantation, and patients got differing brentuximab vedotin exposure. Sequencing used peripheral blood mononuclear cells (PBMCs), obtained before the fourth cycle of nivolumab. These receptors came from a human donor with classical Hodgkin lymphoma.

The chain joins TRBV5-1 to TRBJ2-1, with 7 bases matching TRBD2. Germline CDR1 reads SGHRS; CDR2 reads YFSETQ. The CDR3 consists of 15 residues. Trimming took 0 bases from V and 7 from J; bases not matched to a gene: 7. The CDR3 protein is CASSLGGVGGNEQFF. CDR3 sequence (DNA): TGCGCCAGCAGCTTGGGCGGGGTCGGGGGGAATGAGCAGTTCTTC.

The J gene is TRBJ2-2, the V gene TRBV27; a possible D gene is TRBD1 (5 bases). V lost 6 bases and J lost 0, with 8 bases in between. The CDR3 covers 14 residues. Per germline, CDR1 MNHEY and CDR2 SMNVEV (reference sequence). The DNA of the CDR3 is TGTGCCAGCAGCCCAGGGACGAACACCGGGGAGCTGTTTTTT. Translation: CASSPGTNTGELFF.

The chain combines TRBV6-5 with TRBJ2-2; tentative D call: TRBD1 (5 bases). The CDR3 covers 13 residues. Per germline, CDR1 MNHEY and CDR2 SVGAGI. The germline V and J ends were trimmed by 5 bases and 4 bases, with 8 bases remaining between them. The CDR3 here is CASSEQVTGELFF. The CDR3 bases are TGTGCCAGCAGTGAACAGGTCACCGGGGAGCTGTTTTTT.

The J gene is TRBJ1-4, the V gene TRBV7-8; D gene uncertain. This CDR3 region has 13 residues. Per the germline V gene, CDR1 is SGHVS and CDR2 is FQNEAQ. Trimming removed 6 bases from V and 5 bases from J, with 10 bases in between. As DNA, the CDR3 is TGTGCCAGCAGGAGGATCCGAAATGAAAAACTGTTTTTT. Protein product: CASRRIRNEKLFF.